The 32 T cell receptor beta chains presented below share a single source sample, sequenced in a study of graft-versus-host responses after intestinal transplantation. TCRdb's copy holds only in-frame clones and misses some; the assay was immunoSEQ multiplex PCR. The sample includes 95,000 to 150,000 clones, around 93% seen only once; the top ten take 0.09% to 0.15%. Antigens of these TCRs are unknown. This specimen was unstimulated CD4+ T cells sorted from spleen or lymph node cells, taken before intestinal transplant. The receptors here all came from a human donor who received an intestinal transplant.

The chain combines TRBV7-9 with TRBJ1-1; D remains unclear. The CDR3 is made up of 15 amino acids. Germline CDR1 is SEHNR and CDR2 is FQNEAQ (reference sequence). Trimming shortened V by 5 bases and J by 0 bases, and 13 bases separated the two germline ends. CDR3 protein: CASSPLEPMNTEAFF. In nucleotides, the CDR3 is TGTGCCAGCAGCCCCCTGGAACCTATGAACACTGAAGCTTTCTTT.

The chain joins TRBV10-3 to TRBJ2-3; D possibly matches TRBD1 or TRBD2 (7 bases each). CDR1 and CDR2 (germline): ENHRY, SYGVKD. The CDR3 runs to 15 residues. Trimming took off 5 bases at V and 2 bases at J, with 14 bases between the two ends. The CDR3 sequence: CAISPQGGNTDTQYF. The CDR3 DNA sequence: TGTGCCATCAGTCCCCAGGGGGGGAACACAGATACGCAGTATTTT.

This chain connects TRBV6-5 to TRBJ2-7; D possibly corresponds to TRBD1 (6 bases). V shed 0 bases and J shed 1 base, with 10 bases lying between them. The CDR3 consists of 15 residues. From germline, CDR1 is MNHEY and CDR2 SVGAGI. CDR3 sequence reads: CASSYSQGGSYEQYF. For the CDR3, the DNA is TGTGCCAGCAGTTACTCACAGGGTGGGTCCTACGAGCAGTACTTC.

V gene TRBV7-3 combines with J gene TRBJ1-1; no firm D call. From germline, CDR1 is SGHTA and CDR2 FQGTGA. This CDR3 spans 15 amino acids. V lost 2 bases and J lost 1, with 11 bases in between. The CDR3 loop is CASSLLGVGNTEAFF. The CDR3 nucleotides read TGTGCCAGCAGCTTACTCGGGGTGGGGAACACTGAAGCTTTCTTT.

The V call is TRBV7-9, the J call TRBJ2-1, with D perhaps TRBD1 or TRBD2 (7 bases each). V gave up 5 bases and J gave up 2 bases, with 16 bases separating them. This CDR3 has 16 amino acids. Germline-derived CDR1 and CDR2 are SEHNR and FQNEAQ (reference sequence). This chain's CDR3 is CASSRRGGQTYNEQFF. CDR3 nucleotides: TGTGCCAGCAGCAGAAGGGGGGGACAGACCTACAATGAGCAGTTCTTC.

The V call is TRBV7-3, the J call TRBJ2-2; 8 bases are a match to TRBD2. CDR3 length: 14 residues. With V trimmed by 4 bases and J by 3 bases, 1 base remained unmatched. Germline lookup yields CDR1 SGHTA and CDR2 FQGTGA. This CDR3 reads CASSSRGDTGELFF. DNA for the CDR3: TGTGCCAGCAGCTCGCGGGGGGACACCGGGGAGCTGTTTTTT. The full variable domain, completed using reference TRBV7-3 and TRBJ2-2, is GAGVSQTPSNKVTEKGKYVELRCDPISGHTALYWYRQSLGQGPEFLIYFQGTGAADDSGLPNDRFFAVRPEGSVSTLKIQRTERGDSAVYLCASSSRGDTGELFFGEGSRLTVL.

This rearrangement joins TRBV7-2 to TRBJ2-7; D unclear. Trimming took 1 base from V and 3 from J, leaving 10 bases between them. This CDR3 has 14 amino acids. Germline V gene data show CDR1 as SGHTA and CDR2 as FQGNSA. The chain's CDR3 is CASSLGGVFYEQYF. The CDR3 DNA follows: TGTGCCAGCAGCTTAGGTGGCGTATTCTACGAGCAGTACTTC.

The rearrangement uses TRBV10-1 and TRBJ2-1, with D possibly matching TRBD2 (9 bases). CDR1 and CDR2 from the germline V gene are WNHNN and SYGVQD (reference sequence). The CDR3 has 15 amino acids. V shed 4 bases and J shed 12 bases, with 22 bases lying between them. In DNA form, the CDR3 reads TGCGCCAGCAGTGCCCGGGACAGGCGGGGGGGGGTGCAGTTCTTC. Protein product: CASSARDRRGGVQFF.

The sample holds a few counts of this clone. This chain joins TRBV19 and TRBJ1-2; tentatively, D is TRBD1 (5 bases). Germline V lookup: CDR1 LNHDA, CDR2 SQIVND (reference sequence). The CDR3 runs to 17 residues. Trimming stripped 6 bases from V and 4 bases from J, with 24 bases between. CDR3: CASSPSRGGEYIYGYTF. CDR3 DNA: TGTGCCAGTAGCCCATCCCGGGGCGGGGAGTATATCTATGGCTACACCTTC.

This chain uses TRBV14 with TRBJ2-7, with D hard to call. The germline CDR1 and CDR2 sequences are SGHDN and FVKESK. The ends were cut back, 4 bases at V and 3 bases at J, with 10 bases in the middle. CDR3 length: 13 residues. The CDR3 DNA reads TGTGCCAGCAGCCGGGTCAGTAACTACGAGCAGTACTTC. Its translation: CASSRVSNYEQYF. Combining the CDR3 with reference TRBV14 and TRBJ2-7 gives the whole variable domain EAGVTQFPSHSVIEKGQTVTLRCDPISGHDNLYWYRRVMGKEIKFLLHFVKESKQDESGMPNNRFLAERTGGTYSTLKVQPAELEDSGVYFCASSRVSNYEQYFGPGTRLTVT.

The J gene is TRBJ2-6, the V gene TRBV28; TRBD2 might be the D (5 bases). Germline-derived CDR1 and CDR2 are MDHEN and SYDVKM. The CDR3 covers 17 residues. Trimming cost V 3 bases and J 1 base, with 13 bases left between them. CDR3 in amino acids: CASSLSGIGSGANVLTF. The CDR3 nucleotides are TGTGCCAGCAGTTTGTCGGGGATCGGGTCTGGGGCCAACGTCCTGACTTTC.

The chain recombines TRBV6-5 with TRBJ1-1; 7 bases line up with TRBD1. With V trimmed by 5 bases and J by 2 bases, 2 bases remained unmatched. Germline V gene lookup returns CDR1 MNHEY and CDR2 SVGAGI. This CDR3 is built from 13 residues. DNA of the CDR3: TGTGCCAGCAGTGGACAGGTAAACACTGAAGCTTTCTTT. Encoded protein: CASSGQVNTEAFF.

The chain couples TRBV10-1 to TRBJ2-1; possible D gene TRBD2, 5 bases. V lost 0 bases, J lost 2 bases, and 20 bases lay in between. CDR3 length equals 19 residues. CDR1 WNHNN and CDR2 SYGVQD come from the germline V gene (reference sequence). The CDR3 protein is CASSESPVVGVGTYNEQFF. The CDR3 DNA reads as TGCGCCAGCAGTGAGTCCCCCGTGGTCGGGGTAGGTACCTACAATGAGCAGTTCTTC.

The chain combines TRBV5-4 with TRBJ1-2; the D gene is possibly TRBD1 (5 bases). Trimming removed 6 bases at V and 3 bases at J, with 15 bases between. In germline, CDR1 is SGHNT, CDR2 YYREEE (reference sequence). The CDR3 extends over 14 amino acids. CDR3 in DNA: TGTGCCAGCACCCACGCATGGGGGGACTATGGCTACACCTTC. Its protein is CASTHAWGDYGYTF.

The chain links TRBV29-1 to TRBJ1-1, with 7 bases aligning to TRBD1. With 3 bases clipped from V and 5 bases from J, the junction kept 9 bases outside the gene matches. Germline V gives CDR1 SQVTM, CDR2 ANQGSEA. CDR3 length: 14 amino acids. CDR3 DNA sequence: TGCAGCGTTGAGACACGACAGGGAAGGACTGAAGCTTTCTTT. Translation gives CSVETRQGRTEAFF. The full variable domain, in which reference TRBV29-1 and TRBJ1-1 provide the parts outside the CDR3, is SAVISQKPSRDICQRGTSLTIQCQVDSQVTMMFWYRQQPGQSLTLIATANQGSEATYESGFVIDKFPISRPNLTFSTLTVSNMSPEDSSIYLCSVETRQGRTEAFFGQGTRLTVV.

CDR3 sequence reads: CASRDGTSTDTQYF. Here the CDR3 DNA reads TGTGCCAGCAGAGACGGGACCTCCACAGATACGCAGTATTTT. V is TRBV7-2 and J is TRBJ2-3; TRBD1 or TRBD2 may be the D gene (5 bases each). Trimming shortened V by 6 bases and J by 2 bases, and 12 bases separated the two germline ends. Germline CDR1 and CDR2: SGHTA and FQGNSA. The CDR3 runs 14 residues.

As regards this clone: Other nucleotide sequences from this sample produce the same CDR3. V gene TRBV9 combines with J gene TRBJ2-5; 7 positions agree with TRBD1. V lost 1 base to trimming and J lost 2 bases; unmatched junction nucleotides: 2. The CDR3 loop spans 14 amino acids. Germline lookup yields CDR1 SGDLS and CDR2 YYNGEE. The CDR3 DNA sequence: TGTGCCAGCAGCGTACGGGGACAGCAAGAGACCCAGTACTTC. This codes for CASSVRGQQETQYF.

The chain combines TRBV6-5 with TRBJ2-3; 7 bases match TRBD2. After removal of 2 bases from V and 6 bases from J, the junction contained 11 bases not matched to a gene. CDR3 length: 16 residues. Looked up from germline, CDR1 is MNHEY and CDR2 is SVGAGI. The CDR3 region has the DNA TGTGCCAGCAGTTACAGGGGCGGGAGCCATTGGGATACGCAGTATTTT. As protein: CASSYRGGSHWDTQYF.

The chain links TRBV11-2 to TRBJ2-1; 7 bases are shared with TRBD2. J gave up 7 bases and V 5 bases, and 11 bases lay outside the gene matches. The CDR3 runs to 15 residues. CDR1 SGHAT and CDR2 FQNNGV come from the germline V gene. The CDR3 DNA follows: TGTGCCAGCAGCATTAGCTGGGGGGGTAAAAATGAGCAGTTCTTC. It encodes CASSISWGGKNEQFF. Drawing the rest from reference TRBV11-2 and TRBJ2-1, the complete variable domain is EAGVAQSPRYKIIEKRQSVAFWCNPISGHATLYWYQQILGQGPKLLIQFQNNGVVDDSQLPKDRFSAERLKGVDSTLKIQPAKLEDSAVYLCASSISWGGKNEQFFGPGTRLTVL.

The gene calls are TRBV4-2 and TRBJ1-2; the D gene is possibly TRBD1 (6 bases). CDR1 and CDR2 (germline): LGHNA, YNFKEQ. Trimming took 1 base from V and 2 from J, leaving 11 bases between them. There are 15 residues in the CDR3. This chain's CDR3 is CASSQAPQGNYGYTF. DNA for the CDR3: TGTGCCAGCAGCCAAGCTCCTCAGGGGAACTATGGCTACACCTTC.

The V and J genes are TRBV11-3 and TRBJ2-7; tentative D call: TRBD1 (6 bases). The CDR3 has 13 amino acids. V was cut by 4 bases and J by 4 bases, with 11 bases left in between. The germline V gene encodes CDR1 SGHNT and CDR2 YENEEA. The CDR3 loop reads CASSSGQLYEQYF. The CDR3 DNA sequence: TGTGCCAGCAGCTCTGGACAGTTATACGAGCAGTACTTC.

Worth noting for this clone: Other DNA sequences from this sample encode an identical CDR3 as well. The chain is built from TRBV6-5 and TRBJ1-2; 10 positions match TRBD1. CDR1 and CDR2 from the germline V gene are MNHEY and SVGAGI. V dropped 6 bases and J dropped 2; count of bases not matched to a gene: 6. The CDR3 runs to 15 residues. CDR3 region: CASSSPGQGNYGYTF. DNA for the CDR3: TGTGCCAGCAGCTCTCCGGGACAGGGGAACTATGGCTACACCTTC.

The chain employs TRBV29-1 and TRBJ2-3, with TRBD2 matching 7 bases. The CDR3 totals 15 residues. Germline V gene sequence: CDR1 SQVTM, CDR2 ANQGSEA. Trimming at V came to 7 bases and at J to 1 base, leaving 11 bases not matched to a gene. This CDR3 is CSGRSAGTRTDTQYF. The CDR3 DNA follows: TGCAGCGGGCGCTCAGCGGGAACTCGCACAGATACGCAGTATTTT.

The chain combines TRBV10-3 with TRBJ2-1; D may match TRBD1 or TRBD2 (5 bases each). Trimming removed 11 bases from V and 6 bases from J, with 11 bases in between. The germline CDR1 and CDR2 sequences are ENHRY and SYGVKD. The CDR3 runs 11 residues. DNA of the CDR3: TGTGCCTCGGGGCCCGGCAATGAGCAGTTCTTC. Translating gives CASGPGNEQFF.

This clone turned up a few times. The chain combines TRBV5-6 with TRBJ1-2; TRBD1 agrees at 9 bases. The CDR3 is 15 amino acids. Unmatched junction bases numbered 12, after V lost 3 bases and J lost 9 bases. The V gene's germline CDR1 is SGHDT and CDR2 YYEEEE. The CDR3 sequence: CASSWGQGSVKRYTF. The DNA for the CDR3 is TGTGCCAGCAGCTGGGGACAGGGAAGTGTGAAGCGCTACACCTTC. Looking up the rest from reference TRBV5-6 and TRBJ1-2 gives the full variable domain: DAGVTQSPTHLIKTRGQQVTLRCSPKSGHDTVSWYQQALGQGPQFIFQYYEEEERQRGNFPDRFSGHQFPNYSSELNVNALLLGDSALYLCASSWGQGSVKRYTFGSGTRLTVV.

The V gene is TRBV6-5, the J gene TRBJ2-7; no clear D. V shed 7 bases and J shed 4 bases, with 11 bases lying between them. This CDR3 contains 12 residues. CDR1 MNHEY and CDR2 SVGAGI come from the germline V gene. Here the CDR3 reads CASNVFRYEQYF. DNA of the CDR3: TGTGCCAGCAATGTTTTTAGATACGAGCAGTACTTC.

The rearrangement joins TRBV30 to TRBJ2-7; D not resolved. The V end lost 5 bases, the J end lost 3 bases, and 5 bases lay between the germline ends. The CDR3 sequence is 10 residues long. In germline, CDR1 is GTSNPN, CDR2 SVGIG (reference sequence). The CDR3 spells CAWGFYEQYF. The CDR3 nucleotides read TGTGCCTGGGGCTTCTACGAGCAGTACTTC.

The V and J genes are TRBV28 and TRBJ1-2; D gene unclear. CDR1 is MDHEN, CDR2 SYDVKM, per germline. The CDR3 consists of 15 residues. The germline V and J ends were trimmed by 3 bases and 3 bases, with 14 bases remaining between them. The DNA for the CDR3 is TGTGCCAGCAGTTTCGGGTTAAGTCGAGACTATGGCTACACCTTC. It encodes CASSFGLSRDYGYTF.

CDR3 in DNA: TGCGCCAGCAGCTCCGGACTTCTCAATGAGCAGTTCTTC. It translates to CASSSGLLNEQFF. This chain links TRBV5-1 with TRBJ2-1, with D possibly matching TRBD2 (5 bases). Germline V lookup: CDR1 SGHRS, CDR2 YFSETQ. V was pared by 3 bases and J by 6 bases, with 10 bases between. The CDR3 consists of 13 residues.

This clone was observed a few times. The genes are TRBV19 and TRBJ1-4, with a tentative D call TRBD1 (5 bases). CDR3 length equals 15 residues. V lost 6 bases, J lost 5 bases, and 16 bases lay in between. Germline V CDR1 and CDR2: LNHDA, SQIVND (reference sequence). The CDR3 DNA reads TGTGCCAGTAGCAGAGTCTGGGAGGGGAATGAAAAACTGTTTTTT. Translating gives CASSRVWEGNEKLFF.

The chain has TRBV6-4 and TRBJ2-3; maybe TRBD2 (5 bases). This CDR3 has 12 residues. Germline CDR1 reads MRHNA; CDR2 reads SNTAGT. V lost 7 bases and J 6 bases, leaving 11 bases between the germline ends. The CDR3 nucleotides read TGTGCCAGCAACGCTAGCAGCGATACGCAGTATTTT. Translated, it gives CASNASSDTQYF.

The V and J genes are TRBV28 and TRBJ1-1; D ambiguous. In germline, CDR1 is MDHEN, CDR2 SYDVKM. CDR3 length equals 13 residues. The ends were cut back, 2 bases at V and 1 base at J, with 5 bases in the middle. CDR3 loop: CASSLGENTEAFF. DNA of the CDR3: TGTGCCAGCAGTTTAGGGGAGAACACTGAAGCTTTCTTT.